These T cell receptor beta chains were read from a single sample in a study of cytomegalovirus exposure and HLA in healthy donors. Assay used: immunoSEQ multiplex PCR; TCRdb lists only in-frame clones, some missing. The sample shows about 160,000 clones, about four fifths of them seen only once. The sample consisted of PBMCs. These receptors all stem from a male donor in good health and CMV-seronegative. The CDR3 runs from the conserved cysteine through the conserved F or W. A D gene is named only where the DNA matches it firmly. For some rows the clone size is stated as once, few or many, or as a class when expanded; others skip it.

d_call j_call v_call clone_size cdr3_aa cdr3_nt
- TRBJ2-7 TRBV5-1 - CASSLAGQLQGRHEQYF TGCGCCAGCAGCTTGGCCGGGCAGTTACAGGGGAGGCACGAGCAGTACTTC
TRBD1 TRBJ2-7 TRBV19 - CASSITGRGSYEQYF TGTGCCAGTAGTATTACTGGCAGGGGGTCCTACGAGCAGTACTTC
- TRBJ2-2 TRBV5-6 - CASSLVTSDTGELFF TGTGCCAGCAGCTTGGTGACAAGTGACACCGGGGAGCTGTTTTTT
TRBD2 TRBJ2-3 TRBV4-3 - CASSQDLAGGPDTQYF TGCGCCAGCAGCCAAGATCTAGCGGGAGGGCCAGATACGCAGTATTTT
TRBD2 TRBJ2-7 TRBV5-1 - CASSRAGAPNEQYF TGCGCCAGCAGCCGAGCGGGGGCCCCTAACGAGCAGTACTTC
- TRBJ2-1 TRBV7-9 - CASSYNEQFF TGTGCCAGCTCATACAATGAGCAGTTCTTC
TRBD1 TRBJ1-1 TRBV29-1 - CSATTGGNTEAFF TGCAGCGCCACCACAGGGGGCAACACTGAAGCTTTCTTT
TRBD1 TRBJ1-2 TRBV27 - CASSWGQGGGYTF TGTGCCAGCAGTTGGGGACAGGGTGGCGGCTACACCTTC
- TRBJ1-1 TRBV7-9 few CASSPLGGGNTEAFF TGTGCCAGCAGCCCCCTGGGGGGAGGGAACACTGAAGCTTTCTTT
- TRBJ2-3 TRBV10-2 - CASTPRSGSPDTQYF TGCGCCAGCACCCCTCGATCCGGGAGCCCAGATACGCAGTATTTT
- TRBJ2-7 TRBV2 - CASSEGAVRSYEQYF TGTGCCAGCAGTGAGGGGGCCGTTCGCTCCTACGAGCAGTACTTC
- TRBJ1-5 TRBV7-2 - CASSYRVGFNQPQHF TGTGCCAGCAGCTACAGGGTAGGGTTCAATCAGCCCCAGCATTTT
TRBD2 TRBJ2-1 TRBV7-3 - CASSYRRVAGAGEQFF TGTGCCAGCAGCTACCGGCGGGTAGCGGGAGCGGGGGAGCAGTTCTTC
TRBD2 TRBJ2-5 TRBV29-1 - CSSKVGGGLQETQYF TGCAGTTCGAAGGTGGGCGGGGGACTACAAGAGACCCAGTACTTC
- TRBJ2-2 TRBV5-1 once CASREGAPTGELFF TGCGCCAGCAGGGAGGGGGCTCCTACCGGGGAGCTGTTTTTT
TRBD2 TRBJ2-7 TRBV28 - CASSSLAGTYEQYF TGTGCCAGCAGTAGTCTAGCGGGGACCTACGAGCAGTACTTC
TRBD1 TRBJ1-2 TRBV6-5 - CASSPTGVGGYTF TGTGCCAGCAGTCCGACAGGGGTTGGTGGCTACACCTTC
- TRBJ2-5 TRBV6-1 - CASSGPAFGAQYF TGTGCCAGCAGTGGACCCGCCTTCGGGGCCCAGTACTTC
- TRBJ2-3 TRBV7-2 once CASSLALPGGADTQYF TGTGCCAGCAGCTTAGCGTTACCAGGTGGCGCAGATACGCAGTATTTT